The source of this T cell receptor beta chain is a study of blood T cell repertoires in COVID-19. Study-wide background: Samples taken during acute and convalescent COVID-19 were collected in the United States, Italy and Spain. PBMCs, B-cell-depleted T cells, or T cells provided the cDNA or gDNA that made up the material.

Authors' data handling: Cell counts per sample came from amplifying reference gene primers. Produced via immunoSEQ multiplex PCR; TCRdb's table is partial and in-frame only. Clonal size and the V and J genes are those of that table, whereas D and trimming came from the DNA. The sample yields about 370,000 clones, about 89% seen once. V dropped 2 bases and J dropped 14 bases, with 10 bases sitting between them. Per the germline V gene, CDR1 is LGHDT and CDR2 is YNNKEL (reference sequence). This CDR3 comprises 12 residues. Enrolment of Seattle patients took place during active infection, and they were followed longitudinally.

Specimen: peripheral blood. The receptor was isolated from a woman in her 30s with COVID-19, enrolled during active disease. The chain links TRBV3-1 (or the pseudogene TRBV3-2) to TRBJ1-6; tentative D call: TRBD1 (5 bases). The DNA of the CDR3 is TGTGCCAGCAGCCAATACCGGGGGGCCCTCCACTTT. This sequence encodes CASSQYRGALHF.